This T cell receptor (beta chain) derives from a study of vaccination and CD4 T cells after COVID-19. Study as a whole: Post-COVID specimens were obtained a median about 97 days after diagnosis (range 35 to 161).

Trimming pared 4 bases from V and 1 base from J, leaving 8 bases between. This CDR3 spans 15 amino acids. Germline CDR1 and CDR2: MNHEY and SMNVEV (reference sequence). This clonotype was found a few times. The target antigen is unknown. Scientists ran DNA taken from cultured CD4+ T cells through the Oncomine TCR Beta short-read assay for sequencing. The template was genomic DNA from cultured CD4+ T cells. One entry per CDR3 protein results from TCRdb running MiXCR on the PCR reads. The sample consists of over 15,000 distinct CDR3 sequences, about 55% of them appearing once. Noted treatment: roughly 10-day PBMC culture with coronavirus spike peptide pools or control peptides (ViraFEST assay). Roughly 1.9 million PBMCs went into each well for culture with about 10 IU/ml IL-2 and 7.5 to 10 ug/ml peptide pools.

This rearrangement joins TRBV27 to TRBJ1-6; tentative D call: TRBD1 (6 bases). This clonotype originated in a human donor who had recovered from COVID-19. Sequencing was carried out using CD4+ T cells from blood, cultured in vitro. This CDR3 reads CASSSRGSYNSPLHF. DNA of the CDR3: TGTGCCAGCAGTTCCAGGGGTTCCTATAATTCACCCCTCCACTTT.